Presented here are 23 T cell receptor beta chains from one specimen sequenced in a study of response to subunit inactivated influenza vaccine. TCRdb used MiXCR to reprocess the RT-PCR reads, holding one entry per CDR3 protein. Counted here are 650,000 to 800,000 distinct CDR3 sequences, approximately 15% occurring once; the ten biggest clones make up approximately 6.5%. The sequenced sample was PBMCs from blood, obtained 14 days before vaccination. The source is a man in his fifties who received an inactivated influenza vaccine.

The rearrangement joins TRBV6-2 or TRBV6-3 to TRBJ2-7; no reliable D call. Germline V gives CDR1 MNHEY, CDR2 SVGEGT. V lost 2 bases and J 4 bases, leaving 12 bases between the germline ends. The CDR3 sequence is 14 residues long. DNA of the CDR3: TGTGCCAGCAGTTACCTGGGAATAAGGTACGAGCAGTACTTC. It encodes CASSYLGIRYEQYF.

This clonotype was counted only a few times. The chain links TRBV28 to TRBJ2-7; D may be TRBD1 (5 bases). Between the trimmed V and J ends, which lost 1 base and 2 bases, there was a span of 12 bases. The CDR3 is 15 residues long. From germline, CDR1 is MDHEN and CDR2 SYDVKM. CDR3 bases: TGTGCCAGCAGTTTATATATGGACAAACCCTACGAGCAGTACTTC. This gives the protein CASSLYMDKPYEQYF.

There are a few counts of this clonotype. The chain has TRBV4-3 and TRBJ2-1; TRBD2 might be the D (6 bases). CDR3 length: 17 amino acids. Trimming left V 4 bases short and J 3 bases short, with 19 bases between. From germline, CDR1 is LGHNA and CDR2 YSLEER. The CDR3 bases are TGCGCCAGCAGCCCCGAACGGGACTTCCACTTCTACAATGAGCAGTTCTTC. Its protein product is CASSPERDFHFYNEQFF.

This clonotype was detected many times. This chain joins TRBV20-1 and TRBJ2-5; 7 bases are shared with TRBD2. CDR1 is DFQATT, CDR2 SNEGSKA, per germline (reference sequence). The J segment lost 3 bases and the V segment lost 6 bases, leaving 13 bases of the junction unmatched. The CDR3 extends over 15 amino acids. Here the CDR3 DNA reads TGCAGTGCCCACATTGGGAGGGGAGGTGAAGAGACCCAGTACTTC. Translating it yields CSAHIGRGGEETQYF.

This clonotype was seen only a few times. J is TRBJ2-1 and V is TRBV20-1; D possibly corresponds to TRBD2 (5 bases). This CDR3 comprises 11 residues. Germline V gives CDR1 DFQATT, CDR2 SNEGSKA (reference sequence). V gave up 2 bases and J gave up 8 bases, with 7 bases separating them. In DNA form, the CDR3 reads TGCAGTGCTAGAAGGGAGCATGAGCAGTTCTTC. Translation gives CSARREHEQFF.

In its sample, this clonotype was seen a few times. J is TRBJ2-7 and V is TRBV11-2, with 7 bases lining up with TRBD1. Germline V lookup: CDR1 SGHAT, CDR2 FQNNGV. V lost 3 bases, J lost 7 bases, and 12 bases stayed unmatched. The CDR3 covers 15 residues. CDR3 coding DNA: TGTGCCAGCAGCTTGGGACAGACCCAGACGGGGGAGCAGTACTTC. Amino acid sequence: CASSLGQTQTGEQYF.

This clonotype was seen a few times. The J gene is TRBJ2-7, the V gene TRBV28; D is possibly TRBD2 (6 bases). Germline V gene data show CDR1 as MDHEN and CDR2 as SYDVKM. The V end lost 6 bases, the J end lost 6 bases, and 15 bases lay between the germline ends. The length of the CDR3 is 13 residues. The CDR3 DNA follows: TGTGCCAGCAGAGGAGGGGAAAACGGCGAGCAGTACTTC. This gives the protein CASRGGENGEQYF. Full variable domain (remainder filled in from reference TRBV28 and TRBJ2-7): DVKVTQSSRYLVKRTGEKVFLECVQDMDHENMFWYRQDPGLGLRLIYFSYDVKMKEKGDIPEGYSVSREKKERFSLILESASTNQTSMYLCASRGGENGEQYFGPGTRLTVT.

The chain carries TRBV12-3 or TRBV12-4 and TRBJ2-3, with 8 bases that match TRBD2. Trimming cost V 10 bases and J 5 bases; bases outside gene matches: 14. The length of the CDR3 is 15 residues. CDR3 bases: TGTGCCACCCGGACTTTCGGGGGGGCCAAAGATACGCAGTATTTT. It yields the protein CATRTFGGAKDTQYF.

The V and J genes are TRBV6-2 or TRBV6-3 and TRBJ2-7, with 8 bases identical to TRBD1. CDR1 is MNHEY, CDR2 SVGEGT, per germline. Losses at the gene ends were 8 bases for V and 0 bases for J; bases not matched to a gene: 21. This CDR3 is 19 amino acids long. The CDR3 bases are TGTGCCAGCCACGGACAAAGGACAGGGACCCTCTCCTCCTCCTACGAGCAGTACTTC. Protein sequence: CASHGQRTGTLSSSYEQYF.

This clonotype was found a few times. V is TRBV11-2 and J is TRBJ2-7, with TRBD1 as a possible D gene (5 bases). Trimming removed 2 bases from V and 3 bases from J, with 11 bases in between. Germline CDR1 reads SGHAT; CDR2 reads FQNNGV. The length of the CDR3 is 14 residues. CDR3 residues: CASSLKGEVYEQYF. The CDR3 nucleotides are TGTGCCAGCAGCTTAAAAGGGGAAGTCTACGAGCAGTACTTC.

Of note for this clonotype: A read error may produce the germline difference seen at one junction end. V is TRBV5-1 and J is TRBJ2-1, with 7 bases identical to TRBD2. The CDR3 runs to 15 residues. CDR1 and CDR2 from the germline V gene are SGHRS and YFSETQ. The CDR3 nucleotides read TGCACCAGCAGCTTGGCGGGAGAGTCTTACAATGAGCAGTTCTTC. Encoded protein: CTSSLAGESYNEQFF.

V is TRBV5-1 and J is TRBJ2-7, with 8 bases aligning to TRBD2. Trimming removed 0 bases from V and 3 bases from J; junction bases left unmatched: 5. Germline assignment: CDR1 SGHRS and CDR2 YFSETQ. The CDR3 extends over 15 amino acids. The CDR3 DNA is TGCGCCAGCAGCTTGGGCAGCGGGAGATTCTACGAGCAGTACTTC. Its translation is CASSLGSGRFYEQYF.

This clonotype has a count of ten or more. V and J are TRBV20-1 and TRBJ1-1; TRBD1 might be the D (6 bases). Germline CDR1 reads DFQATT; CDR2 reads SNEGSKA (reference sequence). The CDR3 is 14 amino acids. Trimming left V 0 bases short and J 0 bases short, with 8 bases between. The CDR3 DNA reads as TGCAGTGCTAGAGAGGGGGCGGTGAACACTGAAGCTTTCTTT. Translating it yields CSAREGAVNTEAFF.

The gene calls are TRBV5-1 and TRBJ2-5, with TRBD2 matching over 11 bases. The CDR3 loop spans 16 amino acids. CDR1 and CDR2 (germline): SGHRS, YFSETQ. With V trimmed by 3 bases and J by 2 bases, 6 bases remained unmatched. The CDR3 DNA sequence: TGCGCCAGCAGCTCGGTAGCGGGAGGGTTACAAGAGACCCAGTACTTC. It codes for CASSSVAGGLQETQYF.

This clonotype was recorded many times. The V gene is TRBV18, the J gene TRBJ2-7, with D perhaps assigned TRBD1 or TRBD2 (5 bases each). In germline, CDR1 is KGHSH, CDR2 LQKENI. V gave up 3 bases and J gave up 1 base, with 13 bases separating them. The CDR3 extends over 15 amino acids. The CDR3: CASSPNGTRSYEQYF. In DNA, the CDR3 is TGTGCCAGCTCACCGAACGGGACGAGATCCTACGAGCAGTACTTC.

This clonotype was recorded a few times. This chain connects TRBV5-5 to TRBJ2-4; 8 nucleotides agree with TRBD2. The CDR3 is 17 amino acids. The trim removed 2 bases at V and 7 bases at J, leaving 14 bases unmatched. Per the germline V gene, CDR1 is SGHKS and CDR2 is YYEKEE (reference sequence). The CDR3 protein is CASSFWRGVLDVNIQYF. Written as DNA, the CDR3 is TGTGCCAGCAGCTTTTGGCGGGGGGTACTCGATGTGAACATTCAGTACTTC. The variable domain in full, completed from reference TRBV5-5 and TRBJ2-4, reads DAGVTQSPTHLIKTRGQQVTLRCSPISGHKSVSWYQQVLGQGPQFIFQYYEKEERGRGNFPDRFSARQFPNYSSELNVNALLLGDSALYLCASSFWRGVLDVNIQYFGAGTRLSVL.

This chain links TRBV25-1 with TRBJ1-2, with D possibly being TRBD1 (5 bases). From germline, CDR1 is MGHDK and CDR2 SYGVNS. The germline V and J ends were trimmed by 1 base and 3 bases, with 9 bases remaining between them. The CDR3 consists of 14 residues. The CDR3 region is CASSELGHYYGYTF. In DNA, the CDR3 is TGTGCCAGCAGTGAATTGGGGCACTACTATGGCTACACCTTC.

Concerning this clonotype: A junction boundary mismatches the germline segment, possibly from a read error. The chain uses TRBV4-3 and TRBJ1-2; a possible D gene is TRBD1 (6 bases). CDR1 LGHNA and CDR2 YSLEER come from the germline V gene. The CDR3 is made up of 12 amino acids. The DNA for the CDR3 is TGCGCCAGCAGCCAAGATAGGACAGCTCACACCTTT. It codes for CASSQDRTAHTF.

V usage is TRBV11-2 and J usage is TRBJ2-7, with 9 nucleotides matching TRBD1. The J segment lost 4 bases and the V segment lost 10 bases, leaving 20 bases of the junction unmatched. Germline V gene data show CDR1 as SGHAT and CDR2 as FQNNGV. The CDR3 runs to 17 residues. The CDR3 spells CAIRKGQGSNPRYEQYF. The CDR3 region has the DNA TGTGCCATCCGGAAGGGACAGGGATCAAATCCGAGGTACGAGCAGTACTTC. The whole variable domain, remainder taken from reference TRBV11-2 and TRBJ2-7, is EAGVAQSPRYKIIEKRQSVAFWCNPISGHATLYWYQQILGQGPKLLIQFQNNGVVDDSQLPKDRFSAERLKGVDSTLKIQPAKLEDSAVYLCAIRKGQGSNPRYEQYFGPGTRLTVT.

This clonotype was observed once. This chain links TRBV2 with TRBJ2-2, with TRBD2 matching 7 bases. Germline assignment: CDR1 SNHLY and CDR2 FYNNEI. V dropped 4 bases and J dropped 1; count of bases not matched to a gene: 0. The length of the CDR3 is 14 residues. The DNA for the CDR3 is TGTGCCAGCAGTGCTAGCGGGAACACCGGGGAGCTGTTTTTT. Translating it yields CASSASGNTGELFF.

This clonotype turned up a few times. The rearrangement uses TRBV5-1 and TRBJ2-7; 12 bases line up with TRBD2. From germline, CDR1 is SGHRS and CDR2 YFSETQ. V dropped 6 bases and J dropped 6; count of bases not matched to a gene: 13. The CDR3 has 16 residues. CDR3 region: CASMSTSGSYGSEQYF. In DNA form, the CDR3 reads TGCGCCAGCATGTCGACTAGCGGGAGTTACGGGAGCGAGCAGTACTTC.

This clonotype was counted between two and nine times. The CDR3 sequence: CASSEDRDYGYTF. CDR3 nucleotide sequence: TGTGCCAGCAGTGAGGACAGGGACTATGGCTACACCTTC. The chain employs TRBV2 and TRBJ1-2, with 8 bases matching TRBD1. This CDR3 is 13 amino acids long. After removal of 3 bases from V and 3 bases from J, the junction contained 0 bases not matched to a gene. Germline loops: CDR1 SNHLY, CDR2 FYNNEI. Full variable domain (rest looked up from reference TRBV2 and TRBJ1-2): EPEVTQTPSHQVTQMGQEVILRCVPISNHLYFYWYRQILGQKVEFLVSFYNNEISEKSEIFDDQFSVERPDGSNFTLKIRSTKLEDSAMYFCASSEDRDYGYTFGSGTRLTVV.

The chain employs TRBV29-1 and TRBJ2-1, with TRBD1 as a possible D gene (8 bases). CDR1 is SQVTM and CDR2 is ANQGSEA in the germline V gene. V was pared by 7 bases and J by 0 bases, with 16 bases between. This CDR3 has 15 residues. The CDR3 DNA follows: TGCAGCGCAAACAGGGGGGGTAACTCCTACAATGAGCAGTTCTTC. Protein sequence: CSANRGGNSYNEQFF.